A single sample is the source of the 26 T cell receptor beta chains below, sequenced in a study of response to subunit inactivated influenza vaccine. TCRdb re-analysed the RT-PCR reads in MiXCR, keeping a single row per CDR3 protein. This sample has roughly 620,000 distinct CDR3 sequences; about 11% occur once, and the top ten carry roughly 11%. This sample also belongs to another study, concerning T cells expressing NK-cell markers. Per that study: For TCR beta, cDNA was produced by 5'RACE template switching with UMIs.

The material sequenced was PBMCs from blood, taken on the day of vaccination. The receptors were sampled from a man aged 45-65 years who received an inactivated influenza vaccine.

This clonotype was observed a handful of times. This sequence joins TRBV20-1 and TRBJ1-5; D is unresolved. Germline V gene sequence: CDR1 DFQATT, CDR2 SNEGSKA (reference sequence). V lost 1 base, J lost 0 bases, and 7 bases lay in between. The CDR3 runs 14 residues. The CDR3, as DNA: TGCAGTGCTAGAGCTTCCACTAGCAATCAGCCCCAGCATTTT. Translation gives CSARASTSNQPQHF.

This clonotype has at least ten counts. The chain uses TRBV20-1 and TRBJ2-3; D is possibly TRBD1 (6 bases). The V end lost 5 bases, the J end lost 0 bases, and 12 bases lay between the germline ends. The CDR3 runs 14 residues. Germline CDR1 reads DFQATT; CDR2 reads SNEGSKA (reference sequence). The CDR3 DNA follows: TGCAGTGCTCCCGGGACACCTAGCACAGATACGCAGTATTTT. Protein sequence: CSAPGTPSTDTQYF.

This clonotype was observed a single time. CDR3 DNA sequence: TGTGCCAGCAGACAAGGACCCCTACGGTATACGCAGTATTTT. It is translated as CASRQGPLRYTQYF. J is TRBJ2-3 and V is TRBV28; D call uncertain. Germline V gene data show CDR1 as MDHEN and CDR2 as SYDVKM. The V end was cut by 6 bases, the J end by 7 bases, with 17 bases between. The CDR3 runs to 14 residues.

This clonotype was picked up many times. This chain's CDR3 is CASSLGAGGPTDTQYF. The CDR3 DNA sequence: TGTGCCAGCAGCTTAGGTGCGGGAGGGCCGACAGATACGCAGTATTTT. The gene calls are TRBV7-9 and TRBJ2-3; 9 bases line up with TRBD2. Trimming at V came to 1 base and at J to 3 bases, leaving 5 bases not matched to a gene. Germline CDR1 and CDR2: SEHNR and FQNEAQ (reference sequence). CDR3 length equals 16 residues.

The chain links TRBV6-2 or TRBV6-3 to TRBJ2-1; 11 positions match TRBD2. This CDR3 spans 17 amino acids. In germline, CDR1 is MNHEY, CDR2 SVGEGT. V shed 2 bases, J shed 5 bases, and the junction held 8 bases outside the gene matches. CDR3 loop: CASSYPRLAGGHNEQFF. The DNA of the CDR3 is TGTGCCAGCAGTTACCCCCGCTTAGCGGGGGGGCACAATGAGCAGTTCTTC.

This clonotype was seen repeatedly, ten times or more. CDR3 region: CSARTSGGYEQYF. CDR3 DNA sequence: TGCAGTGCCAGGACTAGCGGGGGCTACGAGCAGTACTTC. The J gene is TRBJ2-7, the V gene TRBV20-1, with 13 nucleotides matching TRBD2. The germline V gene has CDR1 DFQATT and CDR2 SNEGSKA (reference sequence). The J segment lost 3 bases and the V segment lost 6 bases, leaving 2 bases of the junction unmatched. CDR3 length equals 13 residues.

The CDR3 DNA reads as TGTGCCAGCGGACAGCAGGGCACAGATACGCAGTATTTT. Its translation: CASGQQGTDTQYF. The chain couples TRBV28 to TRBJ2-3; possible D gene TRBD1, 6 bases. V lost 8 bases and J 1 base, leaving 10 bases between the germline ends. CDR3 length equals 13 residues. In germline, CDR1 is MDHEN, CDR2 SYDVKM.

This clonotype has a count of ten or more. The genes are TRBV12-3 or TRBV12-4 and TRBJ2-7; the match to TRBD1 covers 9 bases. Trimming removed 5 bases from V and 6 bases from J; junction bases left unmatched: 5. This CDR3 comprises 13 residues. CDR3 in amino acids: CASSRGQGSEQYF. DNA of the CDR3: TGTGCCAGCAGTCGGGGACAGGGTAGCGAGCAGTACTTC.

This chain connects TRBV7-2 to TRBJ1-3; D might be TRBD1 (5 bases). Germline V lookup: CDR1 SGHTA, CDR2 FQGNSA. The V end was cut by 1 base, the J end by 0 bases, with 7 bases between. The CDR3 is 15 amino acids. CDR3 residues: CASSLVGVSGNTIYF. Here the CDR3 DNA reads TGTGCCAGCAGCTTAGTAGGGGTCTCTGGAAACACCATATATTTT.

CDR3: CASSVHEGDTEAFF. The CDR3 region has the DNA TGTGCCAGCAGTGTCCATGAGGGGGATACTGAAGCTTTCTTT. The rearrangement links TRBV2 to TRBJ1-1, with a possible D match to TRBD1 (6 bases). The CDR3 sequence is 14 residues long. The germline V and J ends were trimmed by 4 bases and 5 bases, with 14 bases remaining between them. The germline gives CDR1 SNHLY, CDR2 FYNNEI.

This clonotype was seen more than once but under ten times. The J gene is TRBJ1-1, the V gene TRBV6-5, with no clear D. V was cut by 6 bases and J by 1 base, with 6 bases left in between. The CDR3 is 12 amino acids. Germline CDR1 reads MNHEY; CDR2 reads SVGAGI. For the CDR3, the DNA is TGTGCCAGCAGCGGGCGGAACACTGAAGCTTTCTTT. It translates to CASSGRNTEAFF.

V usage is TRBV5-5 and J usage is TRBJ2-5; TRBD1 is a possible D gene (7 bases). This CDR3 is built from 13 residues. Germline-derived CDR1 and CDR2 are SGHKS and YYEKEE (reference sequence). V was trimmed by 7 bases and J by 5 bases, leaving 15 bases between them. CDR3 DNA: TGTGCCAGCGACCGACAGGGAGGCGAGACCCAGTACTTC. The encoded protein is CASDRQGGETQYF.

Ten or more counts support this clonotype. The chain carries TRBV12-3 or TRBV12-4 and TRBJ2-2; D gene uncertain. The V and J ends lost 3 bases and 6 bases respectively, with 5 bases between them. There are 12 residues in the CDR3. CDR3 sequence: CASSFGAGELFF. DNA for the CDR3: TGTGCCAGCAGTTTCGGAGCCGGGGAGCTGTTTTTT.

This clonotype was seen more than once but under ten times. The J gene is TRBJ2-2, the V gene TRBV5-1; 8 bases fit TRBD2. CDR3 length equals 16 residues. V was pared by 0 bases and J by 2 bases, with 3 bases of the junction left unmatched. In germline, CDR1 is SGHRS, CDR2 YFSETQ. CDR3 DNA: TGCGCCAGCAGCTTGGTTAGCGGGGTAAACACCGGGGAGCTGTTTTTT. Protein: CASSLVSGVNTGELFF.

This clonotype was observed a handful of times. The chain has TRBV12-3 or TRBV12-4 and TRBJ2-7; no firm D call. With 5 bases removed from V and 0 bases from J, the gap between germline ends came to 14 bases. This CDR3 has 15 residues. The CDR3: CASSRNGGGSYEQYF. The CDR3, as DNA: TGTGCCAGCAGTCGAAACGGTGGTGGCTCCTACGAGCAGTACTTC.

This clonotype was seen more than once but under ten times. The rearrangement uses TRBV7-6 and TRBJ2-7; no clear D. Germline CDR1 reads SGHVS; CDR2 reads FNYEAQ. V was shortened by 5 bases and J by 6 bases, with 14 bases between the two germline ends. This CDR3 has 13 amino acids. The CDR3 loop is CASSLNTGREQYF. CDR3 in DNA: TGTGCCAGCAGCCTAAATACGGGCCGCGAGCAGTACTTC.

The gene calls are TRBV5-1 and TRBJ2-3, with TRBD2 matching 9 bases. In germline, CDR1 is SGHRS, CDR2 YFSETQ. This CDR3 spans 16 amino acids. V shed 1 base, J shed 0 bases, and the junction held 3 bases outside the gene matches. CDR3 sequence: CASSLRTSVSTDTQYF. In DNA, the CDR3 is TGCGCCAGCAGCTTGCGGACTAGCGTAAGCACAGATACGCAGTATTTT.

This clonotype was found a few times. The gene calls are TRBV11-2 and TRBJ2-5; 16 bases agree with TRBD2. In germline, CDR1 is SGHAT, CDR2 FQNNGV. The CDR3 runs 18 residues. With V trimmed by 3 bases and J by 4 bases, 8 bases remained unmatched. CDR3 coding DNA: TGTGCCAGCAGCTTGCCTCGGGGACTAGCGGGGGGGCCAGAGACCCAGTACTTC. It codes for CASSLPRGLAGGPETQYF.

There are many counts of this clonotype. CDR3: CASSSAGNQPQHF. CDR3 nucleotide sequence: TGTGCCAGCAGTTCCGCGGGAAATCAGCCCCAGCATTTT. The rearrangement links TRBV12-3 or TRBV12-4 to TRBJ1-5; D gene unclear. The CDR3 has 13 residues. V dropped 4 bases and J dropped 4 bases, with 8 bases sitting between them.

The V gene is TRBV4-3, the J gene TRBJ1-2; no firm D call. The CDR3 has 15 amino acids. Trimming stripped 4 bases from V and 2 bases from J, with 14 bases between. CDR1 and CDR2 (germline): LGHNA, YSLEER. The DNA for the CDR3 is TGCGCCAGCAGCCGAGAGACACCTGCCAACTATGGCTACACCTTC. Its protein is CASSRETPANYGYTF.

This clonotype was observed a few times. The genes are TRBV5-1 and TRBJ1-1; no clear D. This CDR3 is built from 15 residues. Trimming stripped 0 bases from V and 0 bases from J, with 9 bases between. Germline CDR1 reads SGHRS; CDR2 reads YFSETQ. In nucleotides, the CDR3 is TGCGCCAGCAGCTTGGTTGGCAGTATGAACACTGAAGCTTTCTTT. It yields the protein CASSLVGSMNTEAFF.

The chain couples TRBV10-3 to TRBJ2-2, with D unclear. CDR1 is ENHRY, CDR2 SYGVKD, per germline. V gave up 11 bases and J gave up 6 bases, with 16 bases separating them. CDR3 length: 13 residues. For the CDR3, the DNA is TGTGCCCTGGCCCCGGTGGAATCCGGGGAGCTGTTTTTT. As protein: CALAPVESGELFF.

This clonotype has only a few counts. CDR3 sequence (DNA): TGTGCCAGCAGGCCTATTGGAGATACGCAGTATTTT. Encoded protein: CASRPIGDTQYF. The chain couples TRBV6-6 to TRBJ2-3, with D unclear. Germline V gene data show CDR1 as MNHNY and CDR2 as SVGAGI (reference sequence). The ends were cut back, 6 bases at V and 5 bases at J, with 9 bases in the middle. The CDR3 spans 12 residues.

This clonotype showed up many times. This chain connects TRBV4-1 to TRBJ2-7, with D hard to call. Germline-derived CDR1 and CDR2 are MGHRA and YSYEKL. CDR3 length equals 14 residues. V lost 1 base and J 0 bases, leaving 7 bases between the germline ends. CDR3 loop: CASSQGPDSYEQYF. The CDR3 bases are TGCGCCAGCAGCCAAGGGCCAGACTCCTACGAGCAGTACTTC.

This clonotype was found many times. This chain joins TRBV29-1 and TRBJ2-1, with D unresolved. CDR3 length: 13 amino acids. The V end lost 4 bases, the J end lost 6 bases, and 13 bases lay between the germline ends. The germline CDR1 and CDR2 sequences are SQVTM and ANQGSEA. Written as DNA, the CDR3 is TGCAGCGTTGGAAAGGGAAACAGCAATGAGCAGTTCTTC. Encoded protein: CSVGKGNSNEQFF.

V is TRBV5-6 and J is TRBJ2-2, with D possibly TRBD1 on 6 matching bases. V lost 4 bases, J lost 2 bases, and 12 bases lay in between. The V gene's germline CDR1 is SGHDT and CDR2 YYEEEE. The CDR3 extends over 15 amino acids. Here the CDR3 DNA reads TGTGCCAGCAGCCGTGGACAGTTAAACACCGGGGAGCTGTTTTTT. Protein: CASSRGQLNTGELFF. Filled out from reference TRBV5-6 and TRBJ2-2, the complete variable domain reads DAGVTQSPTHLIKTRGQQVTLRCSPKSGHDTVSWYQQALGQGPQFIFQYYEEEERQRGNFPDRFSGHQFPNYSSELNVNALLLGDSALYLCASSRGQLNTGELFFGEGSRLTVL.